Following are 30 T cell receptor beta chains from one sample sequenced in a study of control samples from healthy donors and cancer patients. The method was immunoSEQ multiplex PCR; TCRdb's version includes in-frame clones alone and lacks a portion of them. This sample has tens of thousands of clones; 70% to 85% occur once, and the top ten carry roughly a fifth. The sample was PBMCs. These receptors were obtained from a man aged 55 to 70 with head and neck cancer.

V is TRBV14 and J is TRBJ2-7; 9 bases align to TRBD1. This CDR3 spans 15 amino acids. Trimming cost V 10 bases and J 2 bases; bases outside gene matches: 12. CDR1 is SGHDN and CDR2 is FVKESK in the germline V gene. This CDR3 is CATSARQGEAYEQYF. Written as DNA, the CDR3 is TGTGCCACCTCGGCCAGACAGGGGGAAGCCTACGAGCAGTACTTC.

This clone is a singleton in its sample. Other DNA sequences in the same sample also yield this CDR3. The rearrangement uses TRBV5-5 and TRBJ2-7, with 7 bases identical to TRBD1. Germline V gene data show CDR1 as SGHKS and CDR2 as YYEKEE (reference sequence). The V gene end was trimmed by 0 bases and the J gene end by 4 bases; junction bases not matched to a gene: 4. CDR3 length: 14 amino acids. CDR3 in DNA: TGTGCCAGCAGCTTGGGGACAGGAAGATACGAGCAGTACTTC. This encodes CASSLGTGRYEQYF.

J is TRBJ2-5 and V is TRBV7-9, with TRBD1 as a possible D gene (6 bases). Per the germline V gene, CDR1 is SEHNR and CDR2 is FQNEAQ (reference sequence). CDR3 length equals 17 residues. Trimming shortened V by 6 bases and J by 1 base, and 21 bases separated the two germline ends. For the CDR3, the DNA is TGTGCCAGCAGTTCAGCGCCCACAGGGTGGGCCCAAGAGACCCAGTACTTC. Translation: CASSSAPTGWAQETQYF.

The chain combines TRBV6-2 or TRBV6-3 with TRBJ2-3; 7 nucleotides match TRBD1. The CDR3 contains 18 residues. Germline lookup yields CDR1 MNHEY and CDR2 SVGEGT. Trimming cost V 2 bases and J 2 bases; bases outside gene matches: 13. The DNA of the CDR3 is TGTGCCAGCAGTTACCCGTCCCGGGACAGTCTGATCACAGATACGCAGTATTTT. It specifies CASSYPSRDSLITDTQYF.

The chain carries TRBV4-3 and TRBJ2-7; 13 bases are shared with TRBD2. After removal of 3 bases from V and 8 bases from J, the junction contained 10 bases not matched to a gene. This CDR3 is built from 16 residues. From germline, CDR1 is LGHNA and CDR2 YSLEER. CDR3 protein: CASSQDGTSGIVKQYF. CDR3 DNA: TGCGCCAGCAGCCAGGATGGGACTAGCGGGATAGTAAAGCAGTACTTC.

The chain combines TRBV27 with TRBJ1-2; D may be TRBD1 (5 bases). The length of the CDR3 is 14 residues. Between the trimmed V and J ends, which lost 2 bases and 8 bases, there was a span of 15 bases. CDR1 is MNHEY and CDR2 is SMNVEV in the germline V gene (reference sequence). The CDR3 loop reads CASSLRQGLGGYTF. CDR3 nucleotides: TGTGCCAGCAGTTTAAGGCAGGGCTTAGGGGGCTACACCTTC.

This clone showed up just a few times. The J gene is TRBJ1-5, the V gene TRBV2; D gene ambiguous. CDR3 length: 12 amino acids. Germline CDR1 is SNHLY and CDR2 is FYNNEI. V lost 1 base and J lost 6, with 4 bases in between. The DNA for the CDR3 is TGTGCCAGCAGTGAAGAAATTCAGCCCCAGCATTTT. It specifies CASSEEIQPQHF.

The chain couples TRBV6-5 to TRBJ1-2, with TRBD1 matching over 7 bases. The CDR3 extends over 12 amino acids. Losses at the gene ends were 6 bases for V and 3 bases for J; bases not matched to a gene: 1. Germline V CDR1 and CDR2: MNHEY, SVGAGI. The CDR3 DNA reads TGTGCCAGCAGCAGGGGGGACTATGGCTACACCTTC. It specifies CASSRGDYGYTF.

The chain has TRBV5-1 and TRBJ2-2; 9 nucleotides line up with TRBD2. The CDR3 runs to 16 residues. The germline gives CDR1 SGHRS, CDR2 YFSETQ. J gave up 1 base and V 4 bases, and 5 bases lay outside the gene matches. The CDR3 bases are TGCGCCAGCAGCATCAGGACTAGCGAGAACACCGGGGAGCTGTTTTTT. Its translation: CASSIRTSENTGELFF. The full variable domain, in which reference TRBV5-1 and TRBJ2-2 provide the parts outside the CDR3, is KAGVTQTPRYLIKTRGQQVTLSCSPISGHRSVSWYQQTPGQGLQFLFEYFSETQRNKGNFPGRFSGRQFSNSRSEMNVSTLELGDSALYLCASSIRTSENTGELFFGEGSRLTVL.

This chain uses TRBV27 with TRBJ2-1; TRBD2 might be the D (6 bases). CDR3 length equals 13 residues. CDR1 MNHEY and CDR2 SMNVEV come from the germline V gene (reference sequence). V gave up 10 bases and J gave up 9 bases, with 19 bases separating them. Here the CDR3 DNA reads TGTGCCATCCGGGCGGGGACCGGGCGTGAGCAGTTCTTC. As protein: CAIRAGTGREQFF.

This rearrangement joins TRBV10-3 to TRBJ2-7, with no clear D. V lost 8 bases to trimming and J lost 6 bases, with 11 bases between them. The V gene's germline CDR1 is ENHRY and CDR2 SYGVKD. The CDR3 runs 11 residues. This CDR3 is CAIGPNREQYF. CDR3 coding DNA: TGTGCCATCGGCCCGAACCGCGAGCAGTACTTC.

The chain couples TRBV2 to TRBJ1-1, with 7 bases aligning to TRBD1. This CDR3 region has 15 residues. V trimming: 6 bases; J trimming: 4 bases; junction bases outside the gene matches: 11. The germline V gene has CDR1 SNHLY and CDR2 FYNNEI. Here the CDR3 DNA reads TGTGCCAGCAGAAGCGCAGGGGGGGGAGGCACTGAAGCTTTCTTT. It codes for CASRSAGGGGTEAFF.

The chain has TRBV3-1 (or the pseudogene TRBV3-2) and TRBJ2-7, with 13 bases identical to TRBD2. The CDR3 extends over 16 amino acids. V was pared by 3 bases and J by 2 bases, with 4 bases of the junction left unmatched. Germline CDR1 LGHDT, CDR2 YNNKEL (reference sequence). CDR3 DNA sequence: TGTGCCAGCAGCCATGGACTAGCGGGAGTGACCTACGAGCAGTACTTC. Amino acid sequence: CASSHGLAGVTYEQYF.

The chain couples TRBV19 to TRBJ2-7; 9 bases map to TRBD1. Germline V gene lookup returns CDR1 LNHDA and CDR2 SQIVND (reference sequence). The CDR3 runs to 13 residues. The J segment lost 5 bases and the V segment lost 4 bases, leaving 3 bases of the junction unmatched. The CDR3 reads CASSTDRGHEQYF. The CDR3 DNA sequence: TGTGCCAGTAGTACGGACAGGGGTCACGAGCAGTACTTC.

The V gene is TRBV6-2 or TRBV6-3, the J gene TRBJ1-3; D ambiguous. V lost 3 bases and J lost 6, with 9 bases in between. Germline lookup yields CDR1 MNHEY and CDR2 SVGEGT. The CDR3 totals 13 residues. CDR3 nucleotides: TGTGCCAGCAGTTATCTTTCGGTAAACACCATATATTTT. It translates to CASSYLSVNTIYF.

V gene TRBV19 combines with J gene TRBJ2-4; possibly TRBD1 for D (5 bases). V lost 7 bases, J lost 2 bases, and 9 bases lay in between. Germline CDR1 is LNHDA and CDR2 is SQIVND (reference sequence). This CDR3 region has 13 residues. The CDR3 loop reads CASKGFTKNIQYF. The CDR3 region has the DNA TGTGCCAGTAAGGGGTTCACCAAAAACATTCAGTACTTC.

The rearrangement uses TRBV15 and TRBJ1-5; maybe TRBD1 (5 bases). V dropped 2 bases and J dropped 5 bases, with 16 bases sitting between them. This CDR3 region has 16 residues. The V gene's germline CDR1 is LNHNV and CDR2 YYDKDF (reference sequence). This CDR3 reads CATSRPEGYGDQPQHF. The CDR3 nucleotides read TGTGCCACCAGCAGACCCGAGGGGTACGGTGATCAGCCCCAGCATTTT. The full variable domain, rest sourced from reference TRBV15 and TRBJ1-5, is DAMVIQNPRYQVTQFGKPVTLSCSQTLNHNVMYWYQQKSSQAPKLLFHYYDKDFNNEADTPDNFQSRRPNTSFCFLDIRSPGLGDTAMYLCATSRPEGYGDQPQHFGDGTRLSIL.

This clone was counted a single time. The chain has TRBV6-5 and TRBJ2-3, with D unclear. The germline V gene has CDR1 MNHEY and CDR2 SVGAGI. The CDR3 runs to 14 residues. The V gene lost 4 bases and the J gene lost 1 base, with 9 bases spanning the gap. CDR3 in amino acids: CASSSPRRTDTQYF. The CDR3 DNA sequence: TGTGCCAGCAGTTCCCCCCGGCGCACAGATACGCAGTATTTT.

Comment on this clone: The identical CDR3 is also encoded by other nucleotide sequences in the sample. The J gene is TRBJ2-5, the V gene TRBV19, with D perhaps assigned TRBD1 or TRBD2 (5 bases each). Trimming removed 8 bases from V and 5 bases from J, with 18 bases in between. Germline CDR1 and CDR2: LNHDA and SQIVND (reference sequence). CDR3 length equals 14 residues. CDR3 protein: CASRAGGPGETQYF. CDR3 in DNA: TGTGCCAGTCGGGCTGGGGGTCCGGGGGAGACCCAGTACTTC.

On this clone itself: One end of the junction varies from germline; a read error may be responsible. The chain employs TRBV10-3 and TRBJ2-3; TRBD2 aligns across 7 bases. The CDR3 sequence is 16 residues long. Germline V lookup: CDR1 ENHRY, CDR2 SYGVKD. The CDR3 is CATSANSGPPGDTQYF. CDR3 nucleotide sequence: TGTGCCACCAGTGCCAATAGCGGGCCCCCGGGAGATACGCAGTATTTT.

The V and J genes are TRBV11-1 and TRBJ2-1; either TRBD1 or TRBD2 may supply D (5 bases each). Trimming removed 6 bases from V and 5 bases from J, with 11 bases in between. The CDR3 is made up of 13 amino acids. Germline-derived CDR1 and CDR2 are SGHAT and FQDESV (reference sequence). CDR3 sequence reads: CASRSGAHNEQFF. CDR3 DNA: TGTGCCAGCAGGTCCGGGGCACACAATGAGCAGTTCTTC. Together with reference TRBV11-1 and TRBJ2-1, the CDR3 gives the full variable domain: EAEVAQSPRYKITEKSQAVAFWCDPISGHATLYWYRQILGQGPELLVQFQDESVVDDSQLPKDRFSAERLKGVDSTLKIQPAELGDSAMYLCASRSGAHNEQFFGPGTRLTVL.

This sequence joins TRBV7-2 and TRBJ1-3; D remains unclear. Germline-derived CDR1 and CDR2 are SGHTA and FQGNSA. CDR3 size: 16 residues. Trimming cost V 4 bases and J 1 base, with 14 bases left between them. The CDR3 sequence: CASSSQSTRSGNTIYF. As DNA, the CDR3 is TGTGCCAGCAGCTCTCAGAGTACACGGTCTGGAAACACCATATATTTT.

A single count supports this clone. The rearrangement uses TRBV11-3 and TRBJ2-1; 9 bases match TRBD2. The CDR3 runs 16 residues. Trimming took 0 bases from V and 9 from J; bases not matched to a gene: 9. Germline CDR1 and CDR2: SGHNT and YENEEA. Here the CDR3 reads CASSLEWREGLSEQFF. Here the CDR3 DNA reads TGTGCCAGCAGCTTAGAGTGGCGGGAGGGCCTCAGTGAGCAGTTCTTC.

This chain uses TRBV9 with TRBJ2-1, with 7 bases identical to TRBD2. J lost 4 bases, V lost 3 bases, and 7 bases had no gene match. Germline V gene data show CDR1 as SGDLS and CDR2 as YYNGEE. The CDR3 has 15 residues. For the CDR3, the DNA is TGTGCCAGCAGCGGCGGAACTAGCGCATACAATGAGCAGTTCTTC. Its translation: CASSGGTSAYNEQFF.

This chain connects TRBV28 to TRBJ2-1, with 7 positions matching TRBD1. V shed 6 bases, J shed 8 bases, and the junction held 10 bases outside the gene matches. Germline CDR1 is MDHEN and CDR2 is SYDVKM. The CDR3 extends over 14 amino acids. The CDR3 DNA sequence: TGTGCCAGCAGCCACACGGACAGGCGGGATGAGCAGTTCTTC. Protein: CASSHTDRRDEQFF.

V and J are TRBV11-2 and TRBJ1-2, with D unclear. This CDR3 is 15 amino acids long. Between the trimmed V and J ends, which lost 1 base and 4 bases, there was a span of 13 bases. CDR1 and CDR2 from the germline V gene are SGHAT and FQNNGV. The CDR3 is CASSLVVAMTYGYTF. Here the CDR3 DNA reads TGTGCCAGCAGCTTAGTTGTCGCCATGACCTATGGCTACACCTTC. Full variable domain (outside the CDR3, taken from reference TRBV11-2 and TRBJ1-2): EAGVAQSPRYKIIEKRQSVAFWCNPISGHATLYWYQQILGQGPKLLIQFQNNGVVDDSQLPKDRFSAERLKGVDSTLKIQPAKLEDSAVYLCASSLVVAMTYGYTFGSGTRLTVV.

CDR3 nucleotide sequence: TGTGCCAGCAGCCACACAGGGAATAACTATGGCTACACCTTC. Translated: CASSHTGNNYGYTF. The chain is built from TRBV5-4 and TRBJ1-2; D is possibly TRBD1 (6 bases). Germline-derived CDR1 and CDR2 are SGHNT and YYREEE (reference sequence). The CDR3 is made up of 14 amino acids. V was clipped by 4 bases and J by 1 base, with 11 bases between them. Full variable domain (outside the CDR3, taken from reference TRBV5-4 and TRBJ1-2): ETGVTQSPTHLIKTRGQQVTLRCSSQSGHNTVSWYQQALGQGPQFIFQYYREEENGRGNFPPRFSGLQFPNYSSELNVNALELDDSALYLCASSHTGNNYGYTFGSGTRLTVV.

The J gene is TRBJ2-7, the V gene TRBV5-4, with 7 bases fitting TRBD2. Germline CDR1 and CDR2: SGHNT and YYREEE (reference sequence). V trimming: 4 bases; J trimming: 7 bases; junction bases outside the gene matches: 14. CDR3 size: 15 residues. The CDR3 coding sequence is TGTGCCAGCAGCGAGATCCGGGACTACCAAATAGAGCAGTACTTC. It translates to CASSEIRDYQIEQYF. The variable domain in full, completed from reference TRBV5-4 and TRBJ2-7, reads ETGVTQSPTHLIKTRGQQVTLRCSSQSGHNTVSWYQQALGQGPQFIFQYYREEENGRGNFPPRFSGLQFPNYSSELNVNALELDDSALYLCASSEIRDYQIEQYFGPGTRLTVT.

The V and J genes are TRBV7-3 and TRBJ2-1; either TRBD1 or TRBD2 may fit D (5 bases each). Looked up from germline, CDR1 is SGHTA and CDR2 is FQGTGA. With 3 bases removed from V and 9 bases from J, the gap between germline ends came to 9 bases. The CDR3 runs 12 residues. The CDR3 DNA follows: TGTGCCAGCAGCTTGGGGGAAGCTGAGCAGTTCTTC. This translates into CASSLGEAEQFF.

The CDR3 DNA is TGTGCCAGCAGCCCCCGTCCCGTGGATACGCAGTATTTT. This sequence encodes CASSPRPVDTQYF. The chain links TRBV9 to TRBJ2-3, with no clear D. This CDR3 is built from 13 residues. The germline CDR1 and CDR2 sequences are SGDLS and YYNGEE. V lost 4 bases to trimming and J lost 6 bases, with 12 bases between them.